The rows below give T cell receptor beta chains drawn from one sample of a study of CD8+ T cells in alopecia areata. Assay used: immunoSEQ multiplex PCR; TCRdb lists only in-frame clones, some missing. The repertoire holds around 98,000 clones, roughly 42% seen once, with around 0.8% in the top ten. The sequencing input was CD4+ T cells sorted from blood. The origin of the receptors is a human donor with alopecia areata. Both conserved end residues are part of each CDR3. Fields, in order: V gene, CDR3 length, clone size, J gene, D gene, CDR3 protein, CDR3 DNA. A D gene is named only where the DNA matches it firmly. Size values are once, few and many counts, or a class for expanded clones, and some rows have none.

V: TRBV29-1
length: 13
size: NA
J: TRBJ2-3
D: NA
CDR3: CSVRGTITDTQYF
DNA: TGCAGCGTTCGGGGAACTATCACAGATACGCAGTATTTT

V: TRBV29-1
length: 15
size: NA
J: TRBJ2-2
D: TRBD2
CDR3: CSVAGLAGLTGELFF
DNA: TGCAGCGTTGCCGGCCTAGCGGGACTCACCGGGGAGCTGTTTTTT

V: TRBV29-1
length: 12
size: NA
J: TRBJ1-1
D: NA
CDR3: CSVGGGRLGAFF
DNA: TGCAGCGTTGGGGGAGGTCGGCTAGGAGCTTTCTTT

V: TRBV5-1
length: 14
size: once
J: TRBJ1-5
D: NA
CDR3: CASSVGQRNQPQHF
DNA: TGCGCCAGCAGCGTCGGACAGCGCAATCAGCCCCAGCATTTT

V: TRBV30
length: 13
size: NA
J: TRBJ1-4
D: TRBD1
CDR3: CACAQGGDEKLFF
DNA: TGTGCCTGCGCACAGGGGGGAGACGAAAAACTGTTTTTT

V: TRBV18
length: 15
size: few
J: TRBJ2-6
D: NA
CDR3: CASSQQGVGANVLTF
DNA: TGTGCCAGCTCTCAGCAAGGGGTTGGGGCCAACGTCCTGACTTTC

V: TRBV9
length: 14
size: NA
J: TRBJ2-7
D: TRBD1
CDR3: CASSPQGAAYEQYF
DNA: TGTGCCAGCAGCCCACAGGGGGCCGCCTACGAGCAGTACTTC

V: TRBV29-1
length: 11
size: NA
J: TRBJ2-3
D: NA
CDR3: CSVEGVDTQYF
DNA: TGCAGCGTTGAGGGGGTCGATACGCAGTATTTT

V: TRBV30
length: 13
size: NA
J: TRBJ1-5
D: NA
CDR3: CAWSAGGNQPQHF
DNA: TGTGCCTGGAGTGCAGGAGGGAATCAGCCCCAGCATTTT

V: TRBV29-1
length: 15
size: NA
J: TRBJ2-3
D: NA
CDR3: CSVVRENGPTDTQYF
DNA: TGCAGCGTTGTTCGTGAGAACGGGCCCACAGATACGCAGTATTTT

V: TRBV29-1
length: 14
size: NA
J: TRBJ2-7
D: TRBD2
CDR3: CSVKREGASYEQYF
DNA: TGCAGCGTTAAGCGGGAGGGCGCCTCCTACGAGCAGTACTTC

V: TRBV28
length: 11
size: few
J: TRBJ2-7
D: NA
CDR3: CASSQGTAGYF
DNA: TGTGCCAGCAGTCAGGGGACGGCCGGGTACTTC

V: TRBV29-1
length: 14
size: NA
J: TRBJ2-1
D: NA
CDR3: CSVERGQSYNEQFF
DNA: TGCAGCGTTGAGCGAGGACAGAGTTACAATGAGCAGTTCTTC

V: TRBV4-1
length: 19
size: few
J: TRBJ2-6
D: TRBD1
CDR3: CASSQARTGINPGANVLTF
DNA: TGCGCCAGCAGCCAAGCTAGGACAGGGATAAATCCTGGGGCCAACGTCCTGACTTTC

V: TRBV5-6
length: 11
size: NA
J: TRBJ1-2
D: NA
CDR3: CASSPGIGYTF
DNA: TGTGCCAGCAGCCCTGGGATTGGCTACACCTTC

V: TRBV9
length: 16
size: NA
J: TRBJ2-3
D: NA
CDR3: CASSVGVGSSTDTQYF
DNA: TGTGCCAGCAGCGTAGGCGTCGGGTCAAGCACAGATACGCAGTATTTT

V: TRBV29-1
length: 13
size: few
J: TRBJ2-7
D: TRBD2
CDR3: CSVTGLANNEQYF
DNA: TGCAGCGTGACCGGACTAGCGAACAACGAGCAGTACTTC

V: TRBV7-2
length: 13
size: NA
J: TRBJ1-5
D: NA
CDR3: CASSFVSNQPQHF
DNA: TGTGCCAGCAGCTTTGTGAGCAATCAGCCCCAGCATTTT

V: TRBV28
length: 15
size: NA
J: TRBJ2-7
D: TRBD1
CDR3: CASTLSGQGVYEQYF
DNA: TGTGCCAGCACGTTATCAGGACAGGGGGTTTACGAGCAGTACTTC

V: TRBV30
length: 15
size: few
J: TRBJ1-1
D: NA
CDR3: CAWSGTPFGEGEAFF
DNA: TGTGCCTGGAGTGGAACCCCATTTGGGGAGGGAGAAGCTTTCTTT

V: TRBV30
length: 11
size: NA
J: TRBJ2-7
D: TRBD1
CDR3: CAWSTGDAQYF
DNA: TGTGCCTGGAGTACAGGGGATGCGCAGTACTTC

V: TRBV29-1
length: 15
size: NA
J: TRBJ2-4
D: NA
CDR3: CSVGLSGDPVNIQYF
DNA: TGCAGCGTTGGGCTTTCGGGAGACCCCGTAAACATTCAGTACTTC

V: TRBV19
length: 13
size: NA
J: TRBJ2-7
D: NA
CDR3: CASSSGLVDEQYF
DNA: TGTGCCAGTAGTAGCGGATTGGTCGACGAGCAGTACTTC

V: TRBV29-1
length: 16
size: NA
J: TRBJ2-7
D: NA
CDR3: CSVDGGEGPSSYEQYF
DNA: TGCAGCGTTGATGGGGGTGAGGGACCGAGCTCCTACGAGCAGTACTTC

V: TRBV10-3
length: 13
size: NA
J: TRBJ2-5
D: NA
CDR3: CAISEQSQETQYF
DNA: TGTGCCATCAGTGAGCAAAGCCAAGAGACCCAGTACTTC

V: TRBV2
length: 15
size: NA
J: TRBJ1-2
D: NA
CDR3: CASSDGGQLAYGYTF
DNA: TGTGCCAGCAGTGACGGGGGTCAGTTAGCCTATGGCTACACCTTC

V: TRBV18
length: 14
size: few
J: TRBJ1-1
D: NA
CDR3: CASSQGVLHTEAFF
DNA: TGTGCCAGCTCACAGGGGGTCCTTCACACTGAAGCTTTCTTT

V: TRBV7-9
length: 15
size: many
J: TRBJ2-2
D: NA
CDR3: CASSSHTRSVGELFF
DNA: TGTGCCAGCAGCTCACATACGAGGTCGGTCGGGGAGCTGTTTTTT

V: TRBV9
length: 15
size: few
J: TRBJ2-7
D: NA
CDR3: CASSVGPGLDYEQYF
DNA: TGTGCCAGCAGCGTCGGACCGGGACTCGACTACGAGCAGTACTTC

V: TRBV28
length: 13
size: NA
J: TRBJ1-2
D: NA
CDR3: CASSPRPSTPFTF
DNA: TGTGCCAGCAGCCCTCGTCCCTCGACCCCTTTCACCTTC

V: TRBV29-1
length: 13
size: NA
J: TRBJ1-1
D: TRBD1
CDR3: CSALKTGDTEAFF
DNA: TGCAGTGCCTTAAAGACAGGGGACACTGAAGCTTTCTTT

V: TRBV10-3
length: 13
size: few
J: TRBJ2-1
D: TRBD1
CDR3: CAISGTGYNEQFF
DNA: TGTGCCATCAGCGGGACAGGTTACAATGAGCAGTTCTTC

V: TRBV5-4
length: 14
size: NA
J: TRBJ1-1
D: NA
CDR3: CASRAEAWNTEAFF
DNA: TGTGCCAGCAGGGCAGAGGCATGGAACACTGAAGCTTTCTTT

V: TRBV19
length: 13
size: few
J: TRBJ2-7
D: NA
CDR3: CASSAVKGYEQYF
DNA: TGTGCCAGTAGCGCTGTGAAGGGCTACGAGCAGTACTTC

V: TRBV29-1
length: 12
size: NA
J: TRBJ2-5
D: NA
CDR3: CSVVAAQETQYF
DNA: TGCAGCGTTGTGGCGGCACAAGAGACCCAGTACTTC

V: TRBV30
length: 14
size: NA
J: TRBJ2-1
D: NA
CDR3: CAWSDTGGGNEQFF
DNA: TGTGCCTGGAGTGATACGGGGGGCGGCAATGAGCAGTTCTTC

V: TRBV30
length: 14
size: NA
J: TRBJ1-1
D: NA
CDR3: CAWSVPGANTEAFF
DNA: TGTGCCTGGAGTGTACCGGGGGCGAACACTGAAGCTTTCTTT

V: TRBV30
length: 13
size: few
J: TRBJ1-5
D: TRBD1
CDR3: CAWSLNRGQPQHF
DNA: TGTGCCTGGAGTCTGAACAGGGGTCAGCCCCAGCATTTT